This passage covers 10 T cell receptor beta chains from one sample sequenced in a study of blood T cell repertoires in COVID-19. TCRdb's table, derived via immunoSEQ multiplex PCR, lists solely in-frame clones and lacks some. The repertoire holds some 170,000 clones, with 65% to 90% as singletons. Sequenced sample: PBMCs or T cells enriched from blood (not recorded which). Source of these receptors: a man between 45 and 60 years old who had recovered from COVID-19.

The chain is built from TRBV12-5 and TRBJ2-1, with 8 positions matching TRBD2. From germline, CDR1 is LGHNT and CDR2 FRNRAP. The ends lost 4 bases at V and 4 bases at J; junction bases unmatched: 9. CDR3 length: 16 residues. The CDR3 bases are TGTGCTAGTGGTTACCGGAGCGGGGGCTATTACAATGAGCAGTTCTTC. This encodes CASGYRSGGYYNEQFF. Filled out from reference TRBV12-5 and TRBJ2-1, the complete variable domain reads DARVTQTPRHKVTEMGQEVTMRCQPILGHNTVFWYRQTMMQGLELLAYFRNRAPLDDSGMPKDRFSAEMPDATLATLKIQPSEPRDSAVYFCASGYRSGGYYNEQFFGPGTRLTVL.

This chain links TRBV7-8 with TRBJ1-6; 8 positions agree with TRBD1. Germline CDR1 and CDR2: SGHVS and FQNEAQ. V was pared by 5 bases and J by 7 bases, with 7 bases of the junction left unmatched. The CDR3 runs 15 residues. The CDR3 nucleotides are TGTGCCAGCAGCCTAAGACAGGGGTGGAATTCACCCCTCCACTTT. It yields the protein CASSLRQGWNSPLHF.

In DNA, the CDR3 is TGTGCCAGCAGCCAAGATATTGACAATGAGCAGTTCTTC. This translates into CASSQDIDNEQFF. The chain has TRBV3-1 (or the pseudogene TRBV3-2) and TRBJ2-1; D is ambiguous. Germline loops: CDR1 LGHDT, CDR2 YNNKEL (reference sequence). V lost 0 bases, J lost 5 bases, and 5 bases lay in between. The length of the CDR3 is 13 residues.

The CDR3 region has the DNA TGTGCCAGCAGCCAAGGACTGGACAAGCAGTTCTTC. This encodes CASSQGLDKQFF. The V and J genes are TRBV3-1 (or the pseudogene TRBV3-2) and TRBJ2-1; D perhaps matches TRBD1 (5 bases). The V gene lost 1 base and the J gene lost 11 bases, with 9 bases spanning the gap. Looked up from germline, CDR1 is LGHDT and CDR2 is YNNKEL (reference sequence). CDR3 length: 12 residues.

The chain employs TRBV12-3 or TRBV12-4 and TRBJ1-2, with D unclear. This CDR3 spans 13 amino acids. The ends were cut back, 5 bases at V and 8 bases at J, with 15 bases in the middle. CDR3 sequence reads: CASSLLEGGGYTF. CDR3 nucleotides: TGTGCCAGCAGTCTCCTAGAGGGCGGGGGCTACACCTTC.

This chain links TRBV5-1 with TRBJ1-4; D is possibly TRBD1 (5 bases). The CDR3 contains 12 residues. Trimming cost V 4 bases and J 7 bases, with 8 bases left between them. The germline V gene has CDR1 SGHRS and CDR2 YFSETQ. This chain's CDR3 is CASSPDSEKLFF. The CDR3 DNA sequence: TGCGCCAGCAGCCCTGACAGTGAAAAACTGTTTTTT.

Only a few counts were recorded for this clone. The chain combines TRBV5-1 with TRBJ2-7; 11 bases are a match to TRBD2. Germline V gene lookup returns CDR1 SGHRS and CDR2 YFSETQ. With V trimmed by 7 bases and J by 1 base, 4 bases remained unmatched. The CDR3 is made up of 14 amino acids. As DNA, the CDR3 is TGCGCCAGCCGACTAGCGGGGTATTCCTACGAGCAGTACTTC. The encoded protein is CASRLAGYSYEQYF.

J is TRBJ1-1 and V is TRBV15; D perhaps matches TRBD1 (6 bases). The CDR3 covers 14 residues. V was trimmed by 3 bases and J by 5 bases, leaving 13 bases between them. Germline loops: CDR1 LNHNV, CDR2 YYDKDF (reference sequence). CDR3 sequence reads: CATSSTTGLTEAFF. Written as DNA, the CDR3 is TGTGCCACCAGCAGTACTACAGGGTTAACTGAAGCTTTCTTT.

The chain joins TRBV18 to TRBJ1-5; D call uncertain. CDR3 length equals 15 residues. Germline lookup yields CDR1 KGHSH and CDR2 LQKENI. Trimming left V 6 bases short and J 1 base short, with 13 bases between. The CDR3 DNA follows: TGTGCCAGCTCCCCCGACAAGAACAGCAATCAGCCCCAGCATTTT. As protein: CASSPDKNSNQPQHF.

V usage is TRBV6-5 and J usage is TRBJ2-1; 11 nucleotides line up with TRBD1. CDR1 and CDR2 (germline): MNHEY, SVGAGI. The length of the CDR3 is 14 residues. After removal of 6 bases from V and 8 bases from J, the junction contained 6 bases not matched to a gene. The CDR3: CASSGTGGTYEQFF. The DNA of the CDR3 is TGTGCCAGCAGCGGGACAGGGGGAACATATGAGCAGTTCTTC.